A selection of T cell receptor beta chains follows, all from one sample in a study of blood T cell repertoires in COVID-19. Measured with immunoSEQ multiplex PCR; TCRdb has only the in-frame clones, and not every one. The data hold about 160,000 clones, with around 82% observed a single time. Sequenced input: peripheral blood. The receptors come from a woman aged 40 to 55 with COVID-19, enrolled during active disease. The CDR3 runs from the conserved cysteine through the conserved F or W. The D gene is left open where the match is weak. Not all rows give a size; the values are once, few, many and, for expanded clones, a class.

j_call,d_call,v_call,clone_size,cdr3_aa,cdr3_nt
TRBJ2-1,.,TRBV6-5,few,CASSYSRKGIYNEQFF,TGTGCCAGCAGTTACAGTAGAAAGGGGATCTACAATGAGCAGTTCTTC
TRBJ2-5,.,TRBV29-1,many,CSALEQETQYF,TGCAGCGCACTAGAACAAGAGACCCAGTACTTC
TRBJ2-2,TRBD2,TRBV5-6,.,CASSFFWRGAWTGELFF,TGTGCCAGCAGCTTTTTTTGGCGGGGGGCGTGGACCGGGGAGCTGTTTTTT
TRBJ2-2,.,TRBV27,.,CASSLFSGMNTGELFF,TGTGCCAGCAGTTTATTTTCGGGAATGAACACCGGGGAGCTGTTTTTT
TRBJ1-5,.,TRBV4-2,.,CASSQDSGTSSNQPQHF,TGTGCCAGCAGCCAAGATTCGGGGACAAGTAGCAATCAGCCCCAGCATTTT
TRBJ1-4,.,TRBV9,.,CASSDNAGSPTNEKLFF,TGTGCCAGCAGCGACAACGCAGGGTCCCCAACTAATGAAAAACTGTTTTTT
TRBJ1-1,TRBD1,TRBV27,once,CASSDRGGNTEAFF,TGTGCCAGCAGCGACAGGGGGGGCAACACTGAAGCTTTCTTT
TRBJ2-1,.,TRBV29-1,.,CSGGAPEQFF,TGCAGCGGGGGGGCCCCAGAACAGTTCTTC
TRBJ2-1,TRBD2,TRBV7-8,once,CASSLGTSDYNEQFF,TGTGCCAGCAGCTTAGGAACTAGCGACTACAATGAGCAGTTCTTC
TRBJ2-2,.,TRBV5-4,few,CASSLVYTGELFF,TGTGCCAGCAGCTTGGTATACACCGGGGAGCTGTTTTTT
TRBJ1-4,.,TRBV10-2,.,CASSEWSGVGEKLFF,TGCGCCAGCAGTGAGTGGTCAGGGGTTGGGGAAAAACTGTTTTTT
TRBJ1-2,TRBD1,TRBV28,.,CAAGTGVSNYGYTF,TGTGCCGCCGGGACAGGGGTTTCCAACTATGGCTACACCTTC
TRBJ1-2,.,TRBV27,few,CASSLGGGGGGYTF,TGTGCCAGCAGTTTAGGGGGAGGGGGTGGTGGCTACACCTTC
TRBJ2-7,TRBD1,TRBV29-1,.,CSASSGTGASYEQYF,TGCAGCGCATCGTCCGGGACAGGGGCATCCTACGAGCAGTACTTC
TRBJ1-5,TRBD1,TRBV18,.,CASSAGQGVQPQHF,TGTGCCAGCTCGGCAGGACAGGGCGTTCAGCCCCAGCATTTT
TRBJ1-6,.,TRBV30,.,CAWSVSPGDSPLHF,TGTGCCTGGAGTGTAAGTCCAGGGGATTCACCCCTCCACTTT
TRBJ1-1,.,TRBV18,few,CASSPPTGRTEAFF,TGTGCCAGCTCACCACCGACAGGTCGCACTGAAGCTTTCTTT
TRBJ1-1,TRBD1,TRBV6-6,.,CASSHRQGNTEAFF,TGTGCCAGCAGTCACCGACAGGGGAACACTGAAGCTTTCTTT
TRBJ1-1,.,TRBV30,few,CAWIPLGGTGAFF,TGTGCCTGGATTCCGTTGGGGGGAACGGGAGCTTTCTTT
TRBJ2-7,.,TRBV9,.,CASSVPSYEQYF,TGTGCCAGCAGCGTACCTTCCTACGAGCAGTACTTC
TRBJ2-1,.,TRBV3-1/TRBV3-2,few,CASSPTDNEQFF,TGTGCCAGCAGCCCTACAGACAATGAGCAGTTCTTC
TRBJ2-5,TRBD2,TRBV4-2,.,CASSQEQRGLQETQYF,TGTGCCAGCAGCCAAGAACAGCGGGGCCTTCAAGAGACCCAGTACTTC
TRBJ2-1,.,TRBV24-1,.,CATSDYAGEQFF,TGTGCCACCAGTGATTATGCAGGTGAGCAGTTCTTC